A single sample gave rise to the 24 T cell receptor beta chains below, sequenced in a study of cytomegalovirus exposure and HLA in healthy donors. 60 Vbeta and 13 Jbeta primers were used in PCR. The protocol was immunoSEQ multiplex PCR, while the TCRdb copy is restricted to in-frame clones and leaves out a portion. Seen here are 90,000 to 140,000 clones, over 70% observed once, and the top ten hold roughly 6%. The sample was PBMCs. These receptors came from a male donor in good health and CMV-seronegative.

The chain has TRBV25-1 and TRBJ1-2, with 8 bases identical to TRBD1. Germline values: CDR1 MGHDK, CDR2 SYGVNS. CDR3 length: 13 amino acids. With 10 bases clipped from V and 5 bases from J, the junction kept 9 bases outside the gene matches. Written as DNA, the CDR3 is TGTGCCACCCAAGACAGGGGAGGATATGGCTACACCTTC. Amino acid sequence: CATQDRGGYGYTF.

J is TRBJ1-1 and V is TRBV9, with 9 bases matching TRBD1. This CDR3 contains 17 residues. Germline lookup yields CDR1 SGDLS and CDR2 YYNGEE. Trimming removed 3 bases from V and 4 bases from J; junction bases left unmatched: 13. The CDR3 bases are TGTGCCAGCAGCGCACTTCCCTGGACAGGGGAGGCCACTGAAGCTTTCTTT. The encoded protein is CASSALPWTGEATEAFF. Supplemented by reference TRBV9 and TRBJ1-1, the full variable domain reads DSGVTQTPKHLITATGQRVTLRCSPRSGDLSVYWYQQSLDQGLQFLIQYYNGEERAKGNILERFSAQQFPDLHSELNLSSLELGDSALYFCASSALPWTGEATEAFFGQGTRLTVV.

V is TRBV30 and J is TRBJ1-3, with D unclear. The CDR3 runs 13 residues. V was shortened by 4 bases and J by 0 bases, with 7 bases between the two germline ends. Germline V gives CDR1 GTSNPN, CDR2 SVGIG (reference sequence). CDR3 protein: CAWTWSSGNTIYF. Here the CDR3 DNA reads TGTGCCTGGACTTGGAGCTCTGGAAACACCATATATTTT.

This clone occurred once. Other nucleotide sequences from this sample produce the same CDR3. V and J are TRBV7-6 and TRBJ2-7; 9 nucleotides align to TRBD1. V gave up 6 bases and J gave up 3 bases; unmatched junction bases: 6. The CDR3 extends over 14 amino acids. The germline V gene encodes CDR1 SGHVS and CDR2 FNYEAQ. The CDR3 DNA is TGTGCCAGCAGTCAGACAGGGGGAATCTACGAGCAGTACTTC. This gives the protein CASSQTGGIYEQYF.

J is TRBJ1-4 and V is TRBV5-1; TRBD1 matches at 8 bases. The germline gives CDR1 SGHRS, CDR2 YFSETQ. The CDR3 has 16 residues. V dropped 4 bases and J dropped 10; count of bases not matched to a gene: 15. This CDR3 reads CASSPTGQGEEGKLFF. In nucleotides, the CDR3 is TGCGCCAGCAGCCCCACCGGACAGGGAGAGGAAGGAAAACTGTTTTTT.

The rearrangement links TRBV10-2 to TRBJ1-2; a possible D gene is TRBD1 (5 bases). The CDR3 totals 13 residues. V lost 6 bases to trimming and J lost 3 bases, with 11 bases between them. Per germline, CDR1 WSHSY and CDR2 SAAADI. The CDR3 region is CASRKGEDYGYTF. CDR3 in DNA: TGCGCCAGCAGAAAAGGGGAGGACTATGGCTACACCTTC.

This chain links TRBV6-1 with TRBJ2-7; 14 bases fit TRBD2. V trimming: 2 bases; J trimming: 4 bases; junction bases outside the gene matches: 1. The CDR3 loop spans 15 amino acids. Germline lookup yields CDR1 MNHNS and CDR2 SASEGT. The CDR3 sequence is CASSERLAGGYEQYF. The CDR3 nucleotides read TGTGCCAGCAGTGAACGACTAGCGGGAGGGTACGAGCAGTACTTC.

The gene calls are TRBV5-4 and TRBJ2-5, with 9 bases that match TRBD1. The germline CDR1 and CDR2 sequences are SGHNT and YYREEE (reference sequence). The CDR3 totals 16 residues. The V and J ends lost 4 bases and 3 bases, in that order; junction bases with no gene match: 10. The CDR3 reads CASSNGQGSLKETQYF. The CDR3 coding sequence is TGTGCCAGCAGCAACGGACAGGGGAGTTTAAAAGAGACCCAGTACTTC.

The chain employs TRBV4-1 and TRBJ1-5; TRBD1 is a possible D gene (6 bases). The CDR3 is 13 amino acids. The germline CDR1 and CDR2 sequences are MGHRA and YSYEKL. V shed 4 bases and J shed 3 bases, with 7 bases lying between them. Written as DNA, the CDR3 is TGCGCCAGCAGCCGACAGGACAATCAGCCCCAGCATTTT. Translating gives CASSRQDNQPQHF.

The chain carries TRBV29-1 and TRBJ2-1; TRBD1 aligns across 8 bases. Per the germline V gene, CDR1 is SQVTM and CDR2 is ANQGSEA. This CDR3 has 14 residues. The V segment lost 8 bases and the J segment 3 bases; nucleotides outside the gene matches: 9. Here the CDR3 reads CSSGWTGLYNEQFF. Written as DNA, the CDR3 is TGCAGCTCGGGTTGGACAGGGCTCTACAATGAGCAGTTCTTC.

This rearrangement joins TRBV30 to TRBJ1-1, with D possibly matching TRBD1 (5 bases). This CDR3 contains 14 residues. Between the trimmed V and J ends, which lost 6 bases and 5 bases, there was a span of 19 bases. The germline V gene has CDR1 GTSNPN and CDR2 SVGIG (reference sequence). In DNA form, the CDR3 reads TGTGCCTGCCCTCAGTCACTACGGGGGACTGAAGCTTTCTTT. Protein product: CACPQSLRGTEAFF.

This clone was picked up many times. The gene calls are TRBV6-4 and TRBJ1-1; TRBD1 agrees at 7 bases. Germline trimming cut 3 bases from V and 4 bases from J; bases unmatched to any gene: 2. The CDR3 length is 13 residues. The V gene's germline CDR1 is MRHNA and CDR2 SNTAGT. The chain's CDR3 is CASSETGTTEAFF. For the CDR3, the DNA is TGTGCCAGCAGTGAGACAGGGACCACTGAAGCTTTCTTT.

This clone was seen only once. The chain links TRBV7-9 to TRBJ2-6, with TRBD1 matching 8 bases. There are 16 residues in the CDR3. Germline CDR1 SEHNR, CDR2 FQNEAQ (reference sequence). With 4 bases clipped from V and 5 bases from J, the junction kept 7 bases outside the gene matches. CDR3 sequence: CASSSSGGQRANVLTF. DNA of the CDR3: TGTGCCAGCAGCTCCTCAGGGGGCCAGAGGGCCAACGTCCTGACTTTC.

The chain combines TRBV4-2 with TRBJ1-5; D is possibly TRBD1 (6 bases). This CDR3 contains 17 residues. The V and J ends lost 0 bases and 5 bases respectively, with 17 bases between them. CDR1 and CDR2 (germline): LGHNA, YNFKEQ. The CDR3 region has the DNA TGTGCCAGCAGCCAAGATCTTCACAGGGTCGGGGATCAGCCCCAGCATTTT. Translating it yields CASSQDLHRVGDQPQHF.

This clone has only a few counts. The rearrangement links TRBV11-3 to TRBJ2-3; D remains unclear. Between the trimmed V and J ends, which lost 5 bases and 1 base, there was a span of 13 bases. The CDR3 extends over 15 amino acids. From germline, CDR1 is SGHNT and CDR2 YENEEA. DNA for the CDR3: TGTGCCAGCAGCACGCTCGAGTCGGGCACAGATACGCAGTATTTT. Translation: CASSTLESGTDTQYF.

This clone has just a few counts. The chain employs TRBV30 and TRBJ1-1; D is possibly TRBD1 (5 bases). The germline gives CDR1 GTSNPN, CDR2 SVGIG (reference sequence). Between the trimmed V and J ends, which lost 0 bases and 7 bases, there was a span of 9 bases. This CDR3 has 12 amino acids. In nucleotides, the CDR3 is TGTGCCTGGAGTGTACTGGGGCTTGAAGCTTTCTTT. Translating gives CAWSVLGLEAFF.

This chain joins TRBV19 and TRBJ2-3; tentative D call: TRBD1 (6 bases). Per the germline V gene, CDR1 is LNHDA and CDR2 is SQIVND (reference sequence). V shed 7 bases and J shed 5 bases, with 13 bases lying between them. The CDR3 is made up of 13 amino acids. The chain's CDR3 is CASTQGWGDTQYF. CDR3 bases: TGTGCCAGTACACAGGGATGGGGAGATACGCAGTATTTT.

In DNA form, the CDR3 reads TGTGCCAGCAGCCAAAGGGGACAGATACTCTATGGCTACACCTTC. Its translation is CASSQRGQILYGYTF. The chain is built from TRBV4-2 and TRBJ1-2; TRBD1 aligns across 7 bases. Germline V gives CDR1 LGHNA, CDR2 YNFKEQ. V lost 2 bases to trimming and J lost 4 bases; unmatched junction nucleotides: 7. CDR3 length: 15 residues.

This chain joins TRBV6-6 and TRBJ2-7, with D perhaps TRBD2 (7 bases). The CDR3 contains 13 residues. Trimming left V 7 bases short and J 4 bases short, with 14 bases between. Germline-derived CDR1 and CDR2 are MNHNY and SVGAGI (reference sequence). The CDR3 here is CASTGGAGYEQYF. CDR3 bases: TGTGCCAGCACGGGGGGCGCGGGGTACGAGCAGTACTTC.

The chain joins TRBV19 to TRBJ2-5; no clear D gene. Germline V gene data show CDR1 as LNHDA and CDR2 as SQIVND (reference sequence). The CDR3 is 12 residues long. Trimming removed 1 base from V and 5 bases from J, with 5 bases in between. This CDR3 is CASSIGAETQYF. CDR3 DNA: TGTGCCAGTAGTATAGGGGCCGAGACCCAGTACTTC.

J is TRBJ2-7 and V is TRBV19, with a tentative D call TRBD1 (6 bases). This CDR3 comprises 16 residues. CDR1 is LNHDA, CDR2 SQIVND, per germline (reference sequence). V was trimmed by 5 bases and J by 5 bases, leaving 22 bases between them. CDR3 sequence (DNA): TGTGCCAGTAGTTGGGGGCAAGCGGCATACGTGGACGAGCAGTACTTC. Translating it yields CASSWGQAAYVDEQYF.

To note about this clone: The CDR3 end shows no conserved phenylalanine or tryptophan, and so a read error is likely. It is unclear where the CDR3 begins or ends on the DNA, so no DNA is shown, and the CDR3 is as TCRdb lists it. V gene TRBV5-1 combines with J gene TRBJ1-1; the table's D call of TRBD1 was not tested on the DNA. Germline values: CDR1 SGHRS, CDR2 YFSETQ. A total of 15 residues make up the CDR3, ends included. CDR3 region: CASSLGGQGDPPSLE.

V is TRBV2 and J is TRBJ2-6; possible D gene TRBD1, 6 bases. Trimming removed 0 bases from V and 0 bases from J, with 6 bases in between. Germline V gene sequence: CDR1 SNHLY, CDR2 FYNNEI. The CDR3 is made up of 16 amino acids. The CDR3 DNA follows: TGTGCCAGCAGTGAAGCGGGGGCCTCTGGGGCCAACGTCCTGACTTTC. This encodes CASSEAGASGANVLTF.

This chain joins TRBV10-2 and TRBJ2-7, with 8 bases matching TRBD1. This CDR3 region has 14 residues. CDR1 WSHSY and CDR2 SAAADI come from the germline V gene. The trim removed 5 bases at V and 3 bases at J, leaving 6 bases unmatched. DNA of the CDR3: TGCGCCAGCAGTCCCGCCAGGGGGCTCTACGAGCAGTACTTC. Protein: CASSPARGLYEQYF.